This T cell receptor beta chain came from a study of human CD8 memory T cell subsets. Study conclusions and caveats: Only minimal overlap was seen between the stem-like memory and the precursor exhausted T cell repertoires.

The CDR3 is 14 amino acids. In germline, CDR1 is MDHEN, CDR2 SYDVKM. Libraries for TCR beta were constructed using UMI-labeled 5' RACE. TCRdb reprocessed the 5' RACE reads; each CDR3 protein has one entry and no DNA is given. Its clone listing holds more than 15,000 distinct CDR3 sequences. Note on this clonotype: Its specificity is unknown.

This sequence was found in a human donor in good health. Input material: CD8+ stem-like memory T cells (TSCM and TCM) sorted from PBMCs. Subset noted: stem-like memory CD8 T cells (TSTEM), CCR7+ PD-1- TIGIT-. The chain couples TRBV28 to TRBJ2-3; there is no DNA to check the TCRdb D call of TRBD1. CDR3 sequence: CAVLGLLGTDTQYF.